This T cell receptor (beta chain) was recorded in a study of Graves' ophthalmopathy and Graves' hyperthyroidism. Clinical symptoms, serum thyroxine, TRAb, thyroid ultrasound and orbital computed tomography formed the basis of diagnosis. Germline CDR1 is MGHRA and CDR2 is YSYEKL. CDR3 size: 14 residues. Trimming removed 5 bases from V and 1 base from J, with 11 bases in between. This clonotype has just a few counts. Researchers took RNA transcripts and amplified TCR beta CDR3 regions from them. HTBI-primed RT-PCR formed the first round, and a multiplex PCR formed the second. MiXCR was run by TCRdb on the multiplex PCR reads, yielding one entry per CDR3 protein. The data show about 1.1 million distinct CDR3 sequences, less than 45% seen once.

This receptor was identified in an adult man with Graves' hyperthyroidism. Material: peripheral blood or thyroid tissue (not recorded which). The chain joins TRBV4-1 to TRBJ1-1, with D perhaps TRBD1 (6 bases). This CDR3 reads CASSKLTGNTEAFF. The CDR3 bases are TGCGCCAGCAGCAAACTGACAGGGAACACTGAAGCTTTCTTT.